What follows is one TCR beta chain and its context. Its antigen remains unidentified. All participants with HIV were treated in the United States. The data were obtained in a study of long-term antiretroviral therapy in people with HIV. Overall study results and limits: Versus controls, repertoires in people with HIV had narrower CDR3 length ranges.

Investigators performed immunoSEQ version v3.0 at survey level. Clones were sequenced by immunoSEQ multiplex PCR, and TCRdb holds only the in-frame ones, with some missing. Here the sample spans fewer than 30,000 clones, roughly 80% being singletons. The germline CDR1 and CDR2 sequences are SQVTM and ANQGSEA. The CDR3 is made up of 12 amino acids. Deletions cut 7 bases from V and 2 bases from J, with 11 bases between. The TCR sequence derives from a man aged 35 to 55 with HIV. The chain is built from TRBV29-1 and TRBJ1-2; D not resolved. Sample: unsorted PBMCs, taken 3 years after starting antiretroviral therapy. The CDR3 nucleotides read TGCAGCGCCCAGGCAGCGAACTATGGCTACACCTTC. Translated, it gives CSAQAANYGYTF.